Each of the 26 T cell receptor beta chains below was sequenced from the same sample in a study of blood T cell repertoires in COVID-19. TCRdb keeps only in-frame clones here, not all; method: immunoSEQ multiplex PCR. The top ten clones hold about 15% of a sample with about 220,000 clones, approximately 86% of them seen once. The sequencing input was PBMCs or T cells enriched from blood (not recorded which). The receptors originated from a woman in her fifties or sixties with acute COVID-19.

This clone was observed a handful of times. CDR3 in DNA: TGCAGCGTTGGCTGGACAGGGCAACCCTACGAGCAGTACTTC. Translated, it gives CSVGWTGQPYEQYF. This rearrangement joins TRBV29-1 to TRBJ2-7; 8 bases are a match to TRBD1. V lost 4 bases, J lost 2 bases, and 7 bases stayed unmatched. Germline V gene lookup returns CDR1 SQVTM and CDR2 ANQGSEA. The CDR3 is 14 amino acids.

V gene TRBV7-9 combines with J gene TRBJ2-3, with D maybe TRBD2 (6 bases). The length of the CDR3 is 15 residues. The V end was cut by 3 bases, the J end by 6 bases, with 16 bases between. CDR1 and CDR2 from the germline V gene are SEHNR and FQNEAQ (reference sequence). The CDR3 DNA sequence: TGTGCCAGCAGCTTTCGGAGGGCGGGAAGGGATACGCAGTATTTT. Translated: CASSFRRAGRDTQYF.

Only one count was recorded for this clone. The chain uses TRBV15 and TRBJ1-5; 7 bases map to TRBD1. The CDR3 has 17 amino acids. CDR1 is LNHNV and CDR2 is YYDKDF in the germline V gene (reference sequence). Trimming removed 1 base from V and 2 bases from J; junction bases left unmatched: 8. CDR3: CATSRGVGGQRNQPQHF. For the CDR3, the DNA is TGTGCCACCAGCAGAGGGGTGGGGGGACAGCGCAATCAGCCCCAGCATTTT.

The chain has TRBV5-6 and TRBJ2-1; 12 bases are a match to TRBD2. V dropped 2 bases and J dropped 4; count of bases not matched to a gene: 1. In germline, CDR1 is SGHDT, CDR2 YYEEEE. CDR3 length: 15 residues. DNA of the CDR3: TGTGCCAGCAGCTTTGGACTAGCGGGATACAATGAGCAGTTCTTC. This sequence encodes CASSFGLAGYNEQFF.

The V gene is TRBV24-1, the J gene TRBJ1-5, with 8 positions matching TRBD1. The CDR3 has 15 amino acids. Per the germline V gene, CDR1 is KGHDR and CDR2 is SFDVKD. V trimming: 3 bases; J trimming: 4 bases; junction bases outside the gene matches: 4. The DNA of the CDR3 is TGTGCCACCAGTGATCCCCGGACAGGGAATCAGCCCCAGCATTTT. This gives the protein CATSDPRTGNQPQHF.

V usage is TRBV6-5 and J usage is TRBJ2-2; D is ambiguous. V shed 7 bases and J shed 2 bases, with 14 bases lying between them. This CDR3 has 15 amino acids. The germline gives CDR1 MNHEY, CDR2 SVGAGI. CDR3: CASNSGDRNTGELFF. As DNA, the CDR3 is TGTGCCAGCAATTCCGGAGATCGAAACACCGGGGAGCTGTTTTTT.

This rearrangement joins TRBV7-2 to TRBJ2-3; 9 positions agree with TRBD1. Germline V gene data show CDR1 as SGHTA and CDR2 as FQGNSA. CDR3 size: 16 residues. Losses at the gene ends were 4 bases for V and 2 bases for J; bases not matched to a gene: 7. Here the CDR3 DNA reads TGTGCCAGCAGCTCACAGGGGGCGTTGGACACAGATACGCAGTATTTT. It codes for CASSSQGALDTDTQYF.

In its sample, this clone was seen once. The chain recombines TRBV6-2 or TRBV6-3 with TRBJ2-3, with 7 bases matching TRBD2. The CDR3 runs 18 residues. Germline V gene lookup returns CDR1 MNHEY and CDR2 SVGEGT. Trimming at V came to 5 bases and at J to 5 bases, leaving 19 bases not matched to a gene. The CDR3 DNA sequence: TGTGCCAGCAGTCACGGCCCGGGACTACGGAAGGGTGGAGATACGCAGTATTTT. Its translation: CASSHGPGLRKGGDTQYF.

The V call is TRBV29-1, the J call TRBJ1-1, with no clear D. Germline V CDR1 and CDR2: SQVTM, ANQGSEA. The length of the CDR3 is 16 residues. V lost 6 bases and J 1 base, leaving 21 bases between the germline ends. The CDR3 protein is CSVDPPYIGQNTEAFF. CDR3 nucleotides: TGCAGCGTAGACCCCCCATATATTGGGCAGAACACTGAAGCTTTCTTT.

The chain combines TRBV29-1 with TRBJ2-5; 15 positions match TRBD2. This CDR3 has 18 amino acids. The V gene end was trimmed by 2 bases and the J gene end by 5 bases; junction bases not matched to a gene: 12. CDR1 and CDR2 (germline): SQVTM, ANQGSEA. CDR3 in amino acids: CSVERTSGRAGTWETQYF. CDR3 DNA sequence: TGCAGCGTTGAAAGGACTAGCGGGAGGGCCGGAACGTGGGAGACCCAGTACTTC. The variable domain in full, with the rest retrieved from reference TRBV29-1 and TRBJ2-5, is SAVISQKPSRDICQRGTSLTIQCQVDSQVTMMFWYRQQPGQSLTLIATANQGSEATYESGFVIDKFPISRPNLTFSTLTVSNMSPEDSSIYLCSVERTSGRAGTWETQYFGPGTRLLVL.

The rearrangement joins TRBV7-3 to TRBJ1-6; D gene uncertain. CDR3 length: 13 amino acids. V lost 8 bases to trimming and J lost 10 bases, with 15 bases between them. Germline CDR1 SGHTA, CDR2 FQGTGA. The DNA for the CDR3 is TGTGCCAGCGGCACCACAGAGAAATCACCCCTCCACTTT. It codes for CASGTTEKSPLHF.

V usage is TRBV6-4 and J usage is TRBJ2-3; unclear D gene. CDR3 size: 14 residues. Germline CDR1 is MRHNA and CDR2 is SNTAGT. V was pared by 0 bases and J by 6 bases, with 10 bases between. CDR3 sequence (DNA): TGTGCCAGCAGTGACTCGAGAGGCGGCGATACGCAGTATTTT. Amino acids: CASSDSRGGDTQYF.

The chain couples TRBV2 to TRBJ2-7; 7 nucleotides match TRBD1. V trimming: 5 bases; J trimming: 3 bases; junction bases outside the gene matches: 10. The germline V gene has CDR1 SNHLY and CDR2 FYNNEI. The CDR3 consists of 15 residues. The DNA of the CDR3 is TGTGCCAGCAGTCGACAGGGTATTCTTCTCTACGAGCAGTACTTC. It yields the protein CASSRQGILLYEQYF.

A word on this clone: Its ends do not fully match the called genes, so a read error is possible. The rearrangement links TRBV9 to TRBJ1-1, with D perhaps matching TRBD1 (5 bases). CDR1 is SGDLS, CDR2 YYNGEE, per germline. The CDR3 has 22 amino acids. The CDR3: CASSATPEGRTILGGENAEAFF. CDR3 DNA sequence: TGTGCCAGCAGCGCTACCCCCGAGGGGCGTACGATCTTAGGAGGGGAGAACGCTGAAGCTTTCTTT. The variable domain in full, completed from reference TRBV9 and TRBJ1-1, reads DSGVTQTPKHLITATGQRVTLRCSPRSGDLSVYWYQQSLDQGLQFLIQYYNGEERAKGNILERFSAQQFPDLHSELNLSSLELGDSALYFCASSATPEGRTILGGENAEAFFGQGTRLTVV.

The chain couples TRBV27 to TRBJ1-2; D possibly corresponds to TRBD1 (6 bases). V was cut by 5 bases and J by 1 base, with 14 bases left in between. The CDR3 loop spans 15 amino acids. Germline-derived CDR1 and CDR2 are MNHEY and SMNVEV (reference sequence). CDR3 amino acids: CASSTTGPLNYGYTF. For the CDR3, the DNA is TGTGCCAGCAGTACAACAGGGCCGCTTAACTATGGCTACACCTTC.

This chain joins TRBV5-1 and TRBJ2-1, with 8 bases fitting TRBD2. Trimming at V came to 1 base and at J to 1 base, leaving 4 bases not matched to a gene. The CDR3 runs 16 residues. CDR1 is SGHRS, CDR2 YFSETQ, per germline. The CDR3 loop is CASSLNRGGSYNEQFF. Here the CDR3 DNA reads TGCGCCAGCAGCTTGAATCGCGGGGGGTCCTACAATGAGCAGTTCTTC.

The genes are TRBV30 and TRBJ2-7, with TRBD1 matching 10 bases. This CDR3 has 14 residues. The germline CDR1 and CDR2 sequences are GTSNPN and SVGIG (reference sequence). Unmatched junction bases numbered 7, after V lost 5 bases and J lost 3 bases. CDR3 residues: CAWATGTGDYEQYF. The DNA for the CDR3 is TGTGCCTGGGCCACCGGGACAGGGGACTACGAGCAGTACTTC.

The V gene is TRBV3-1 (or the pseudogene TRBV3-2), the J gene TRBJ2-1; 14 nucleotides align to TRBD2. The germline V gene has CDR1 LGHDT and CDR2 YNNKEL (reference sequence). The V gene end was trimmed by 0 bases and the J gene end by 12 bases; junction bases not matched to a gene: 19. The length of the CDR3 is 20 residues. This CDR3 is CASSQDWQVGGLAGASVQFF. The CDR3 DNA follows: TGTGCCAGCAGCCAAGATTGGCAGGTCGGGGGACTAGCGGGAGCGTCCGTGCAGTTCTTC.

This clone was detected only once. The chain combines TRBV19 with TRBJ2-7; 10 nucleotides agree with TRBD1. The CDR3 contains 15 residues. Germline V CDR1 and CDR2: LNHDA, SQIVND (reference sequence). With 5 bases clipped from V and 2 bases from J, the junction kept 6 bases outside the gene matches. The CDR3 DNA follows: TGTGCCAGTAGTCCAGGGACAGGGGCCGCCTACGAGCAGTACTTC. It encodes CASSPGTGAAYEQYF.

Here the CDR3 reads CASTLDSRGNYGYTF. The CDR3 DNA is TGTGCCAGCACCTTGGATTCACGGGGTAACTATGGCTACACCTTC. The chain uses TRBV7-2 and TRBJ1-2; D unclear. This CDR3 has 15 amino acids. V lost 7 bases, J lost 1 base, and 16 bases lay in between. The V gene's germline CDR1 is SGHTA and CDR2 FQGNSA.

V usage is TRBV29-1 and J usage is TRBJ2-3; D unclear. Per the germline V gene, CDR1 is SQVTM and CDR2 is ANQGSEA. The germline V and J ends were trimmed by 8 bases and 6 bases, with 9 bases remaining between them. This CDR3 comprises 10 residues. The CDR3 coding sequence is TGCAGCACCAGGCTTGATACGCAGTATTTT. Its protein is CSTRLDTQYF.

This chain joins TRBV27 and TRBJ1-5, with 9 bases fitting TRBD1. Germline V gene lookup returns CDR1 MNHEY and CDR2 SMNVEV (reference sequence). This CDR3 spans 17 amino acids. The junction had 9 bases not matched to a gene; V was cut back by 5 bases and J by 1 base. In nucleotides, the CDR3 is TGTGCCAGCAGTCAGAAACAGGGGGCTCCGAGCAATCAGCCCCAGCATTTT. Protein product: CASSQKQGAPSNQPQHF.

The chain carries TRBV18 and TRBJ2-1, with D hard to call. The CDR3 runs 11 residues. Between the trimmed V and J ends, which lost 3 bases and 5 bases, there was a span of 2 bases. Germline V gives CDR1 KGHSH, CDR2 LQKENI. DNA for the CDR3: TGTGCCAGCTCACCCAACAATGAGCAGTTCTTC. It is translated as CASSPNNEQFF.

In the case of this clone: Additional DNA sequences in this sample encode the identical CDR3. The chain links TRBV30 to TRBJ1-5; 7 nucleotides line up with TRBD1. CDR1 is GTSNPN and CDR2 is SVGIG in the germline V gene (reference sequence). Trimming cost V 0 bases and J 5 bases; bases outside gene matches: 1. The CDR3 contains 13 residues. CDR3: CAWSVQGDQPQHF. Written as DNA, the CDR3 is TGTGCCTGGAGTGTTCAGGGGGATCAGCCCCAGCATTTT.

The chain is built from TRBV9 and TRBJ1-3, with D hard to call. With 2 bases removed from V and 2 bases from J, the gap between germline ends came to 11 bases. Per germline, CDR1 SGDLS and CDR2 YYNGEE. The CDR3 extends over 15 amino acids. The CDR3 is CASSVTSMPGNTIYF. CDR3 coding DNA: TGTGCCAGCAGCGTGACAAGCATGCCTGGAAACACCATATATTTT.

The rearrangement uses TRBV28 and TRBJ2-7; D not certain. The CDR3 loop spans 16 amino acids. Per the germline V gene, CDR1 is MDHEN and CDR2 is SYDVKM. Trimming cost V 3 bases and J 3 bases, with 18 bases left between them. The CDR3 DNA follows: TGTGCCAGCAGTTTTAGTTATGGGCAGCCCTTCTACGAGCAGTACTTC. It is translated as CASSFSYGQPFYEQYF.